This is a list of T cell receptor beta chains from one sample in a study of shared clonotypes between healthy human individuals. Sequencing used immunoSEQ multiplex PCR; TCRdb keeps in-frame clones, though not all of them. The sample carries about 2.1 million clones, roughly 95% recorded once. Sequenced sample: naive CD8+ T cells from PBMCs. Source of these receptors: a man aged 18 to 35 in good health. Some clones in this sample may be carry-over from other donors' samples. Each CDR3 is given with its conserved first and last residue. A D gene is named only where the DNA matches it firmly. Clone size, where shown, is once, few, many, or a class for clones that have expanded.

D gene: TRBD2
V gene: TRBV5-6
clone size: -
J gene: TRBJ2-1
CDR3 DNA: TGTGCCAGCAGCGTACTAACTAGCGGGAGGGCCAATGAGCAGTTCTTC
CDR3 protein: CASSVLTSGRANEQFF

D gene: TRBD2
V gene: TRBV27
clone size: -
J gene: TRBJ2-2
CDR3 DNA: TGTGCCAGCAGTTTATGGGCTAGCGGGAGTAAGAATACCGGGGAGCTGTTTTTT
CDR3 protein: CASSLWASGSKNTGELFF

D gene: TRBD1
V gene: TRBV5-1
clone size: -
J gene: TRBJ2-6
CDR3 DNA: TGCGCCAGCAGGCATACAGGGGGCGTCAGCTCTGGGGCCAACGTCCTGACTTTC
CDR3 protein: CASRHTGGVSSGANVLTF

D gene: -
V gene: TRBV27
clone size: -
J gene: TRBJ1-5
CDR3 DNA: TGTGCCAGCAGTTTTATACCTAGGGGCAATCAGCCCCAGCATTTT
CDR3 protein: CASSFIPRGNQPQHF

D gene: -
V gene: TRBV7-9
clone size: once
J gene: TRBJ2-7
CDR3 DNA: TGTGCCAGCAGCTGGTCGGACCCCAGCTACGAGCAGTACTTC
CDR3 protein: CASSWSDPSYEQYF

D gene: -
V gene: TRBV6-4
clone size: -
J gene: TRBJ1-5
CDR3 DNA: TGTGCCAGCAGCATCCCCCGCGCGTATAGCAATCAGCCCCAGCATTTT
CDR3 protein: CASSIPRAYSNQPQHF

D gene: -
V gene: TRBV5-6
clone size: -
J gene: TRBJ2-7
CDR3 DNA: TGTGCCAGCAGCTCCCCTTGGGTAGCCTACGAGCAGTACTTC
CDR3 protein: CASSSPWVAYEQYF

D gene: -
V gene: TRBV6-1
clone size: once
J gene: TRBJ1-2
CDR3 DNA: TGTGCCAGCAGCCAGAAAGAATATGGCTACACCTTC
CDR3 protein: CASSQKEYGYTF

D gene: TRBD1
V gene: TRBV10-1
clone size: -
J gene: TRBJ2-5
CDR3 DNA: TGCGCCAGCAGCGAAAACAGGGGAGAGACCCAGTACTTC
CDR3 protein: CASSENRGETQYF

D gene: -
V gene: TRBV15
clone size: -
J gene: TRBJ1-2
CDR3 DNA: TGTGCCACCAGCAGAGATTATGGGGAGTTCTATGGCTACACCTTC
CDR3 protein: CATSRDYGEFYGYTF

D gene: -
V gene: TRBV9
clone size: -
J gene: TRBJ2-3
CDR3 DNA: TGTGCCAGCAGCGTAATGGAGGGGAGGTTCACAGATACGCAGTATTTT
CDR3 protein: CASSVMEGRFTDTQYF

D gene: TRBD2
V gene: TRBV5-1
clone size: -
J gene: TRBJ2-7
CDR3 DNA: TGCGCCAGCAGCCCCTGGCGGGAGGCGGGGGAGCAGTACTTC
CDR3 protein: CASSPWREAGEQYF

D gene: -
V gene: TRBV19
clone size: once
J gene: TRBJ2-1
CDR3 DNA: TGTGCCAGTAGTATAGCGGATATATCCCCCAATGAGCAGTTCTTC
CDR3 protein: CASSIADISPNEQFF

D gene: -
V gene: TRBV6-5
clone size: -
J gene: TRBJ2-2
CDR3 DNA: TGTGCCAGCAGTTACATGGTCGCCACCGGGGAGCTGTTTTTT
CDR3 protein: CASSYMVATGELFF

D gene: -
V gene: TRBV2
clone size: few
J gene: TRBJ2-1
CDR3 DNA: TGTGCCAGCAGGGTAGGACGGACTCCCGATGAGCAGTTCTTC
CDR3 protein: CASRVGRTPDEQFF

D gene: -
V gene: TRBV28
clone size: once
J gene: TRBJ2-5
CDR3 DNA: TGTGCCAGCAGGGGAGGGGGGAAGGAGACCCAGTACTTC
CDR3 protein: CASRGGGKETQYF

D gene: TRBD2
V gene: TRBV6-5
clone size: once
J gene: TRBJ2-7
CDR3 DNA: TGTGCCAGCAGCGGACTAGCGGGAGAAGAAGACGAGCAGTACTTC
CDR3 protein: CASSGLAGEEDEQYF

D gene: TRBD1
V gene: TRBV28
clone size: -
J gene: TRBJ1-5
CDR3 DNA: TGTGCCAGCAGTGGGACAGTTAGCAATCAGCCCCAGCATTTT
CDR3 protein: CASSGTVSNQPQHF

D gene: TRBD2
V gene: TRBV6-1
clone size: -
J gene: TRBJ2-1
CDR3 DNA: TGTGCCAGCAGTGAAAACCCCAGCGGGAGGACTATTTACAATGAGCAGTTCTTC
CDR3 protein: CASSENPSGRTIYNEQFF

D gene: -
V gene: TRBV6-5
clone size: -
J gene: TRBJ2-7
CDR3 DNA: TGTGCCAGCAGTTTTGAACAGGGAGGCTACGAGCAGTACTTC
CDR3 protein: CASSFEQGGYEQYF

D gene: -
V gene: TRBV5-1
clone size: -
J gene: TRBJ2-7
CDR3 DNA: TGCGCCAGCAGCTTGACCACAGGGCACTACGAGCAGTACTTC
CDR3 protein: CASSLTTGHYEQYF

D gene: TRBD1
V gene: TRBV5-4
clone size: once
J gene: TRBJ1-4
CDR3 DNA: TGTGCCAGCAGCCTTTCGGGACAGGGTAATGAAAAACTGTTTTTT
CDR3 protein: CASSLSGQGNEKLFF

D gene: -
V gene: TRBV28
clone size: -
J gene: TRBJ1-2
CDR3 DNA: TGTGCCAGCAGACGCATACCACGGGCCTATGGCTACACCTTC
CDR3 protein: CASRRIPRAYGYTF

D gene: -
V gene: TRBV11-2
clone size: -
J gene: TRBJ2-5
CDR3 DNA: TGTGCCAGCAGCGATTCAATAGGGAGGACGCTTGGCGGGGAGACCCAGTACTTC
CDR3 protein: CASSDSIGRTLGGETQYF

D gene: -
V gene: TRBV20-1
clone size: -
J gene: TRBJ1-4
CDR3 DNA: TGCAGTGCCGCTAATGAAAAACTGTTTTTT
CDR3 protein: CSAANEKLFF

D gene: -
V gene: TRBV27
clone size: -
J gene: TRBJ1-1
CDR3 DNA: TGTGCCAGCGCCCCGGAGGGGGGGAACACTGAAGCTTTCTTT
CDR3 protein: CASAPEGGNTEAFF

D gene: -
V gene: TRBV15
clone size: -
J gene: TRBJ2-5
CDR3 DNA: TGTGCCACCAGCACTCGGGGATACGGGGAGACCCAGTACTTC
CDR3 protein: CATSTRGYGETQYF

D gene: TRBD1
V gene: TRBV28
clone size: -
J gene: TRBJ2-3
CDR3 DNA: TGTGCCAGCAGTTTTTTCGGACAGGGGGGTGCGGATACGCAGTATTTT
CDR3 protein: CASSFFGQGGADTQYF

D gene: -
V gene: TRBV5-5
clone size: -
J gene: TRBJ1-5
CDR3 DNA: TGTGCCAGCAGTTTTACTACAGGGAACCAGCCCCAGCATTTT
CDR3 protein: CASSFTTGNQPQHF

D gene: TRBD1
V gene: TRBV5-8
clone size: -
J gene: TRBJ2-7
CDR3 DNA: TGTGCCAGCAGCCGAGGTACAGGGGTCCACGAGCAGTACTTC
CDR3 protein: CASSRGTGVHEQYF

D gene: -
V gene: TRBV6-6
clone size: once
J gene: TRBJ2-7
CDR3 DNA: TGTGCCAGCAGTGCCGCGTTGGTCTACGAGCAGTACTTC
CDR3 protein: CASSAALVYEQYF